The sequence of this TCR beta chain was determined in a study of T cell responses to AZD1222 COVID-19 vaccine. Study outcomes and limitations: Only five to seven AZD1222 recipients were seropositive at baseline. In a largely white British group with more females than males, clonal diversity was possibly underestimated. Unmutated regions of variants are reportedly targeted by nearly half of spike-specific TCRs.

The study pooled second doses at about 4 or about 12 weeks. On this clone itself: The antigen is not known.

TCRdb's table, derived via immunoSEQ multiplex PCR, lists solely in-frame clones and lacks some. The table shows 150,000 to 190,000 clones, with 75% to 90% occurring only once. This receptor was identified in an adult who received the AZD1222 COVID-19 vaccine. The specimen comprised peripheral blood, sampled 28 days after the second AZD1222 dose.

CDR3 amino acids: CASSLDLAGGNEQFF. DNA of the CDR3: TGTGCCAGCAGCTTAGATTTAGCGGGAGGCAATGAGCAGTTCTTC. V gene TRBV11-2 combines with J gene TRBJ2-1; 10 positions agree with TRBD2. CDR3 length equals 15 residues. Per the germline V gene, CDR1 is SGHAT and CDR2 is FQNNGV. The ends lost 0 bases at V and 6 bases at J; junction bases unmatched: 2.